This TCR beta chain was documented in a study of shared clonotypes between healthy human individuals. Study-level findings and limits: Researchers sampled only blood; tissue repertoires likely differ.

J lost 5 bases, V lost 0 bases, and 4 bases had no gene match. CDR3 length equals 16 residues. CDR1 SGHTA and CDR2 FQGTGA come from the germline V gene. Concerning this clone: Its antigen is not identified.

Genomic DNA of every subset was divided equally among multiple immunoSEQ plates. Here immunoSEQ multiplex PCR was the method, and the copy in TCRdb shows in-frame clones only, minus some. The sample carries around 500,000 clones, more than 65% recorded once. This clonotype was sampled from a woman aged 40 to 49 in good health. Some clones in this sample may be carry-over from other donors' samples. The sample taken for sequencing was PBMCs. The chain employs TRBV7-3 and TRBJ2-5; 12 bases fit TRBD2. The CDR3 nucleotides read TGTGCCAGCAGCTTAACTGCGACTAGCGGGAGTGAGACCCAGTACTTC. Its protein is CASSLTATSGSETQYF.